This section outlines one T cell receptor (beta chain) sequence together with its context. This clonotype showed up just a few times. Its antigen target is currently unknown. Per-base qualities were not stored, and no clone one base away is much larger. The sample belongs to a study of blood T cells in healthy people across ages (dated by TCRdb to 2013 to 2016). Regarding the study in general: In model experiments, template switching captured roughly one uniquely barcoded TCR beta cDNA molecule for every two T cells. Age-related changes in TCR beta repertoire diversity were measured in the study by deep sequencing normalized with unique cDNA molecular identifiers. Donors were grouped into four age groups: young (average roughly 17 years), middle-aged (over 35), aged (roughly 67) and long-lived (over 80). Two additional independent replicas of 1 million unique cDNA reads from the same blood draw were analyzed for two donors (one aged 18 to 30 and one aged 80 or older). The paper's findings and limits, for the study overall: As age increased, observed TCR beta diversity per million T cells dropped in a roughly linear way, and a significant reduction was already evident by age 40. Observed TCR beta diversity correlated strongly with the percentage of naive T cells measured by flow cytometry. Because the CMV infection status of the donors was unknown, age-related changes in expanded clonotypes may potentially have been confounded. Because profiling used bulk unsorted PBMCs, naive and antigen-experienced compartments could not be compared conclusively. Estimates of total diversity from one million sequenced T cells were regarded as lower bounds and underestimates. Compared with the aged group, the long-lived group had more naive CD4+ T cells, fewer expanded clones and increased TCR diversity, suggesting age selection.

The CDR3 contains 15 residues, cysteine and phenylalanine counted. Only the CDR3 DNA stays, 45 bases, in frame from base 1. The junction carries 20 bases between V and J, which are trimmed by 7 bases and 5 bases respectively. From the germline V gene, CDR1 is MNHEY and CDR2 is SVGEGT. Preparation of the library involved 5' RACE. For sequencing, an Illumina HiSeq 2500 was employed. The second PCR ran for about 7 to 11 cycles and used a J-beta primer mix along with a sample-barcoded 5' primer. A unique molecular identifier was introduced onto each TCR beta cDNA molecule by a template-switch 5' adaptor carrying 12 random nucleotides. Each sample yielded at least 3 million CDR3-containing paired-end reads. All of the RNA was converted into first-strand cDNA using the Mint cDNA synthesis kit, with a TRBC-specific oligonucleotide serving as the primer. Following uracil-DNA glycosylase treatment, all cDNA underwent a first 18-cycle PCR with the universal primers M1SS and BC2_uni_R. As for the authors' bioinformatics: For normalization, 1 million high-quality reads were randomly selected from each sample, with every read carrying a distinct molecular identifier. Instead of being binned into consensus sequences, reads with shared molecular identifiers were discarded. MiTCR, set to a Q25 quality threshold and the strictest error-elimination algorithm, was used for CDR3 identification, clonotype clustering and error correction. A nonparametric unseen species model with Euler transformation was used to estimate a lower bound on total TCR beta diversity. Using fastp trimming at Q25 and MiXCR clonotype assembly, TCRdb reanalyzed the public sequencing data and kept in-frame beta chains. One record per CDR3 amino acid sequence lists the most common genes and DNA. V and J calls and clone size were set by TCRdb, not the authors. Across this sample there are roughly 1,100,000 distinct CDR3 sequences, with about 23% seen only once. The ten largest clones take up about 0.69% of the sample.

Donors were a few dozen systemically healthy Caucasian individuals from Russia aged roughly 6 to 90 years. About 9.1 milliliters of peripheral blood were collected from each donor into EDTA-treated Vacutainer tubes. Ficoll-Paque density-gradient centrifugation was used to isolate PBMCs, with at least 7 million per sample. Total RNA was extracted from PBMCs with Trizol reagent, with at least 5 micrograms obtained per sample. For every donor, flow cytometry on a PBMC aliquot measured the percentage of naive CD45RAhigh/CD27high T cells. These data were also filed under a second study, of T cells of mothers and their children. The second publication reports: Nine systemically healthy Caucasian individuals served as donors, namely three mothers together with their six children. cDNA synthesis used all of the extracted RNA, with roughly 1.6 ug of RNA in each 15 ul reaction. Sample barcodes and 2-4 random nucleotides were added via the M1S primer in the second PCR. Over 10 million TCR beta CDR3 reads came from each mother, compared with several million reads from each child. Thymic selection shapes the output of TCR recombination in a similar way in related and unrelated pairs, and inherited differences have a minor effect. Normalized repertoire overlap in related mother-child pairs was always slightly higher than in unrelated mother-child pairs, but the difference was never significant. No persistent microchimeric T cell clones were found, with a detection sensitivity of approximately 100 clones per million clonotypes. The study used deep NGS to compare TCR beta repertoires of mothers and children, seeking features distinguishing related mother-child pairs from unrelated individuals. On average, the children were around 11 +/- 4 years old, while the mothers were 40 +/- 4 years old. Libraries were sequenced on Illumina HiSeq 2000 with 100+100 nt paired-end reads after adapter ligation with NEBNext reagents. To prevent cross-contamination, the mother and child libraries were prepared a month apart and were sequenced in separate runs. Each donor had between roughly 450,000 and 2,100,000 distinct TCR beta clonotypes identified. Naive TCR beta clonotypes were estimated from low-frequency clonotypes matched to each donor's FACS-determined naive share, without sorting.

The TCR comes from a girl aged 2-9 years in good health. The rearrangement joined TRBV6-2 or TRBV6-3 to TRBJ2-5; TRBD2 is a weak D gene call, 6 bases matching. Sequencing was carried out using blood. In nucleotides, the sequence is TGTGCCAGCACTCCTAGGAGGGGCCTAGGGGAGACCCAGTACTTC. Its product reads: CASTPRRGLGETQYF.